Each of the 8 T cell receptor beta chains below was sequenced from the same sample in a study of identical twins. Using its own MiXCR run on the 5' RACE reads, TCRdb lists one record per CDR3 protein. Of under 350,000 distinct CDR3 sequences listed, roughly 8.6% are singletons. These data also formed part of another study, on yellow fever vaccine responses in identical twins.

The specimen was CD8+ T cells sorted from blood. The origin of the receptors is a woman aged 18-29 years in good health.

The CDR3 loop is CSARLDQPLETQYF. CDR3 DNA: TGCAGTGCCAGACTAGATCAGCCCCTAGAGACCCAGTACTTC. The chain joins TRBV20-1 to TRBJ2-5, with D perhaps TRBD2 (6 bases). The length of the CDR3 is 14 residues. Looked up from germline, CDR1 is DFQATT and CDR2 is SNEGSKA (reference sequence). Trimming took off 6 bases at V and 4 bases at J, with 18 bases between the two ends.

This clonotype was counted ten times or more. The rearrangement uses TRBV11-3 and TRBJ2-1; D might be TRBD2 (5 bases). The V end was cut by 3 bases, the J end by 8 bases, with 20 bases between. Germline assignment: CDR1 SGHNT and CDR2 YENEEA. CDR3 length equals 16 residues. CDR3 nucleotide sequence: TGTGCCAGCAGCTTGTTAGGCAGGAGGTCAAGATATGAGCAGTTCTTC. The encoded protein is CASSLLGRRSRYEQFF.

This clonotype was counted between two and nine times. The chain is built from TRBV11-2 and TRBJ2-1; D might be TRBD1 or TRBD2, each matching 5 bases. The germline V gene encodes CDR1 SGHAT and CDR2 FQNNGV. V dropped 4 bases and J dropped 8 bases, with 9 bases sitting between them. The CDR3 length is 12 residues. CDR3 nucleotides: TGTGCCAGCAGCTGGGGGAGCGATGAGCAGTTCTTC. Its translation is CASSWGSDEQFF.

This sequence joins TRBV28 and TRBJ2-7; the D gene is possibly TRBD2 (6 bases). Per the germline V gene, CDR1 is MDHEN and CDR2 is SYDVKM. This CDR3 has 14 amino acids. Trimming took 6 bases from V and 2 from J, leaving 14 bases between them. The chain's CDR3 is CASSLRAGTYEQYF. The DNA for the CDR3 is TGTGCCAGCAGCCTGCGGGCGGGGACCTACGAGCAGTACTTC.

This clonotype was counted ten times or more. The chain uses TRBV7-9 and TRBJ2-1; the D gene is possibly TRBD2 (6 bases). Germline assignment: CDR1 SEHNR and CDR2 FQNEAQ (reference sequence). This CDR3 region has 14 residues. V was cut by 1 base and J by 8 bases, with 12 bases left in between. The CDR3 is CASSLDLLADEQFF. The CDR3 bases are TGTGCCAGCAGCTTAGACTTACTAGCCGATGAGCAGTTCTTC.

The chain joins TRBV15 to TRBJ2-1, with 8 positions matching TRBD1. CDR1 is LNHNV, CDR2 YYDKDF, per germline (reference sequence). The length of the CDR3 is 16 residues. Losses at the gene ends were 3 bases for V and 2 bases for J; bases not matched to a gene: 6. CDR3 nucleotides: TGTGCCACCAGCAGCCTACAGGGGGTGACCTACAATGAGCAGTTCTTC. This codes for CATSSLQGVTYNEQFF.

This clonotype was counted between two and nine times. The V gene is TRBV5-1, the J gene TRBJ2-1, with 12 bases that match TRBD2. V lost 0 bases to trimming and J lost 7 bases; unmatched junction nucleotides: 11. The CDR3 sequence is 18 residues long. Germline-derived CDR1 and CDR2 are SGHRS and YFSETQ. The CDR3 nucleotides are TGCGCCAGCAGCTTGGCCCTTTGGCTAGCGGGAGGGGGAAATGAGCAGTTCTTC. The encoded protein is CASSLALWLAGGGNEQFF.

The chain joins TRBV11-3 to TRBJ2-1; 11 bases align to TRBD2. The trim removed 5 bases at V and 9 bases at J, leaving 12 bases unmatched. CDR1 is SGHNT and CDR2 is YENEEA in the germline V gene. The CDR3 spans 16 residues. CDR3 DNA: TGTGCCAGCAGCCCCTCAGGTAGCGGGAGGGTCGCTGAGCAGTTCTTC. It yields the protein CASSPSGSGRVAEQFF.